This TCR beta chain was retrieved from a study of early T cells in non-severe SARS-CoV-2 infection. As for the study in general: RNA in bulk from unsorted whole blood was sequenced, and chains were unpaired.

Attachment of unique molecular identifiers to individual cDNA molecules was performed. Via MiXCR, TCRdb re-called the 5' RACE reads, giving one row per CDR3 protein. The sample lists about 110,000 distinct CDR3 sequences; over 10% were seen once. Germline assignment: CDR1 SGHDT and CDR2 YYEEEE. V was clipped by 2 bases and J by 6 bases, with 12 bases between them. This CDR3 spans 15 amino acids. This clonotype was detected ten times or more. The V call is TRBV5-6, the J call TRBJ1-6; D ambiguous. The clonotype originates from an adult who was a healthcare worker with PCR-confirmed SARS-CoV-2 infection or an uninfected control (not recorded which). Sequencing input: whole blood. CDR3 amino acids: CASSFEGIANSPLHF. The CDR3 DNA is TGTGCCAGCAGCTTTGAGGGTATCGCTAATTCACCCCTCCACTTT.